The clone carrying this T cell receptor (beta chain) was detected ten times or more. Its antigen is unknown. Constant-segment primers were used for 5'RACE, and the resulting TCR alpha and TCR beta cDNA libraries carried sample barcodes and UMIs. TCRdb reanalysed the 5' RACE reads using MiXCR and keeps one entry per CDR3 protein. The data show about 310,000 distinct CDR3 sequences, with roughly 15% seen just once and roughly 22% held by the top ten. These data belong to a study of T-cell memory formation after mild COVID-19. Whole-study findings and limits: Pre-infection memory showed some responding clones, and this suggested that cross-reactive memory joined. Clones that shrank (day 15 to 85) were balanced CD4/CD8, whereas later expanders leaned CD4+.

Sequenced: PBMCs or a T cell subset sorted from them (not recorded which). This TCR derives from a man between 18 and 35 years old who had mild COVID-19 (a few samples of this study predate the infection). Cell type and time point are not known.

CDR3 in DNA: TGTGCCAGCAGCTTGCGAGTTGGACAGGTAGACTCCTACGAGCAGTACGTC. This translates into CASSLRVGQVDSYEQYV. J is TRBJ2-7 and V is TRBV5-5, with 7 bases aligning to TRBD1. Germline CDR1 SGHKS, CDR2 YYEKEE (reference sequence). The CDR3 runs 17 residues. Losses at the gene ends were 1 base for V and 0 bases for J; bases not matched to a gene: 10.